This TCR beta chain was obtained from a study of T cells in Graves' hyperthyroidism and ophthalmopathy. Study results and caveats: The model identified upcoming ophthalmopathy a median approximately six months ahead of onset.

This clonotype was detected a few times. Its antigen is undetermined. The junction had 3 bases not matched to a gene; V was cut back by 0 bases and J by 8 bases. The CDR3 is made up of 14 amino acids. The V gene's germline CDR1 is KGHDR and CDR2 SFDVKD. From RNA transcripts, TCR beta CDR3 regions were amplified. A first-round RT-PCR of the TCR CDR3 used the HTBI primer set. One entry per CDR3 protein results from TCRdb running MiXCR on the multiplex PCR reads. The table includes more than 300,000 distinct CDR3 sequences, approximately 15% detected once. Sequencing was done on a sample of blood. The TCR comes from a woman under 40 with Graves' hyperthyroidism. The chain carries TRBV24-1 and TRBJ2-3; 8 nucleotides match TRBD2. CDR3 DNA: TGTGCCACCAGTGATTTGGGGCTAGCGGGTACGCAGTATTTT. It specifies CATSDLGLAGTQYF.